What follows are 24 T cell receptor beta chains derived from one specimen sequenced in a study of CD8 T cells in Susac syndrome (dated by TCRdb to about 2019). The library was prepared using the immunoSEQ multiplex PCR assay. RNA was extracted using the RNeasy kit, and about 0.45 to 1 microgram was reverse transcribed with random hexamers. TCRdb trimmed the raw reads at Q25, called clones with MiXCR and kept productive beta chains. Rows are combined by CDR3 protein, so each entry shows the most common genes and DNA. This sample comprises nearly 200,000 distinct CDR3 sequences, 90% to 95% of them detected only once. Of the sample, roughly 0.088% is held by the ten largest clones. The source material was CD4+ T cells from PBMCs. The source is a human donor with multiple sclerosis.

V gene TRBV9 combines with J gene TRBJ2-3, with TRBD1 matching 7 bases. Trimming cost V 0 bases and J 5 bases; bases outside gene matches: 6. Germline CDR1 and CDR2: SGDLS and YYNGEE. CDR3 length: 15 amino acids. CDR3 sequence reads: CASSVDEGALDTQYF. The CDR3 DNA reads as TGTGCCAGCAGCGTAGATGAGGGGGCCTTAGATACGCAGTATTTT.

V usage is TRBV15 and J usage is TRBJ1-6; a weak D match, TRBD1 (5 bases). The V gene's germline CDR1 is LNHNV and CDR2 YYDKDF (reference sequence). The V and J ends lost 8 bases and 5 bases respectively, with 10 bases between them. CDR3 size: 13 residues. This CDR3 is CATGGENNSPLHF. CDR3 nucleotides: TGTGCCACCGGGGGAGAAAATAATTCACCCCTCCACTTT.

This sequence joins TRBV14 and TRBJ1-2; D not certain. Germline loops: CDR1 SGHDN, CDR2 FVKESK. Trimming stripped 0 bases from V and 7 bases from J, with 9 bases between. The length of the CDR3 is 13 residues. The CDR3 bases are TGTGCCAGCAGCCAAGATGGCCCAAGTGGCTACACCTTC. It translates to CASSQDGPSGYTF.

This sequence joins TRBV20-1 and TRBJ2-7; 9 bases agree with TRBD1. The CDR3 loop spans 16 amino acids. Per the germline V gene, CDR1 is DFQATT and CDR2 is SNEGSKA (reference sequence). With 3 bases clipped from V and 3 bases from J, the junction kept 12 bases outside the gene matches. CDR3 DNA sequence: TGCAGTGCTAGCCCGTCCGGGACAGGGAACTACTACGAGCAGTACTTC. Amino acids: CSASPSGTGNYYEQYF.

The gene calls are TRBV3-1 and TRBJ1-2; TRBD1 is a possible D gene (5 bases). CDR1 is LGHDT and CDR2 is YNNKEL in the germline V gene (reference sequence). The CDR3 loop spans 17 amino acids. Trimming removed 1 base at V and 4 bases at J, with 19 bases between. CDR3 sequence reads: CASSQVGLPAGSYGYTF. CDR3 DNA sequence: TGTGCCAGCAGCCAAGTGGGACTCCCCGCCGGGTCCTATGGCTACACCTTC. The full variable domain, rest sourced from reference TRBV3-1 and TRBJ1-2, is DTAVSQTPKYLVTQMGNDKSIKCEQNLGHDTMYWYKQDSKKFLKIMFSYNNKELIINETVPNRFSPKSPDKAHLNLHINSLELGDSAVYFCASSQVGLPAGSYGYTFGSGTRLTVV.

This rearrangement joins TRBV6-5 to TRBJ2-2, with 9 bases aligning to TRBD1. The CDR3 loop spans 14 amino acids. The germline V gene has CDR1 MNHEY and CDR2 SVGAGI. Trimming at V came to 8 bases and at J to 4 bases, leaving 5 bases not matched to a gene. The chain's CDR3 is CASRRTGATGELFF. CDR3 bases: TGTGCCAGCCGCCGGACAGGGGCCACCGGGGAGCTGTTTTTT.

The chain employs TRBV7-8 and TRBJ2-2, with unresolved D. The V gene's germline CDR1 is SGHVS and CDR2 FQNEAQ. The CDR3 covers 16 residues. V lost 5 bases to trimming and J lost 3 bases, with 16 bases between them. The CDR3 bases are TGTGCCAGCAGCCACAGACGTCTCGACCACACCGGGGAGCTGTTTTTT. It translates to CASSHRRLDHTGELFF. The full variable domain, completed using reference TRBV7-8 and TRBJ2-2, is GAGVSQSPRYKVAKRGQDVALRCDPISGHVSLFWYQQALGQGPEFLTYFQNEAQLDKSGLPSDRFFAERPEGSVSTLKIQRTQQEDSAVYLCASSHRRLDHTGELFFGEGSRLTVL.

This chain connects TRBV6-5 to TRBJ2-3; no definite D call. The CDR3 covers 17 residues. CDR1 is MNHEY, CDR2 SVGAGI, per germline. The V and J ends lost 2 bases and 0 bases respectively, with 15 bases between them. The CDR3 loop is CASSYEAGSSSTDTQYF. The CDR3 nucleotides are TGTGCCAGCAGTTACGAGGCCGGATCCTCTAGCACAGATACGCAGTATTTT.

This chain joins TRBV2 and TRBJ1-5; 11 bases are shared with TRBD1. The germline V gene encodes CDR1 SNHLY and CDR2 FYNNEI. CDR3 length: 13 amino acids. V shed 10 bases, J shed 7 bases, and the junction held 6 bases outside the gene matches. The chain's CDR3 is CATRGQGGQPQHF. In DNA form, the CDR3 reads TGTGCCACGAGGGGACAGGGGGGACAGCCCCAGCATTTT.

V is TRBV10-1 and J is TRBJ2-5; no reliable D call. CDR3 size: 9 residues. The V end was cut by 2 bases, the J end by 13 bases, with 5 bases between. Germline loops: CDR1 WNHNN, CDR2 SYGVQD (reference sequence). The DNA for the CDR3 is TGCGCCAGCAGTGAGACCGCGTACTTC. Translation: CASSETAYF.

The chain links TRBV29-1 to TRBJ2-3; 7 bases map to TRBD1. The trim removed 2 bases at V and 4 bases at J, leaving 6 bases unmatched. Germline V gives CDR1 SQVTM, CDR2 ANQGSEA. This CDR3 has 14 residues. In nucleotides, the CDR3 is TGCAGCGTTGAAAAACGACAGGGCCCAGATACGCAGTATTTT. It yields the protein CSVEKRQGPDTQYF.

This clonotype was seen a single time. J is TRBJ2-3 and V is TRBV12-3 or TRBV12-4, with 9 positions matching TRBD2. With 5 bases clipped from V and 2 bases from J, the junction kept 8 bases outside the gene matches. There are 16 residues in the CDR3. The CDR3 reads CASSHRLAGTTDTQYF. CDR3 nucleotide sequence: TGTGCCAGCAGTCACAGGCTAGCGGGAACCACAGATACGCAGTATTTT.

V gene TRBV7-9 combines with J gene TRBJ2-7, with 7 bases lining up with TRBD1. The trim removed 5 bases at V and 1 base at J, leaving 5 bases unmatched. Germline V gene sequence: CDR1 SEHNR, CDR2 FQNEAQ (reference sequence). There are 14 residues in the CDR3. CDR3: CASSLGTASYEQYF. In DNA form, the CDR3 reads TGTGCCAGCAGCCTCGGGACAGCTTCCTACGAGCAGTACTTC.

V and J are TRBV29-1 and TRBJ2-2, with 9 bases fitting TRBD1. Trimming cost V 4 bases and J 7 bases; bases outside gene matches: 7. The germline gives CDR1 SQVTM, CDR2 ANQGSEA. The CDR3 is made up of 14 amino acids. This CDR3 is CSVGEQGASGELFF. The DNA for the CDR3 is TGCAGCGTTGGAGAACAGGGGGCAAGCGGGGAGCTGTTTTTT.

The chain links TRBV15 to TRBJ2-2, with unresolved D. CDR3 length: 13 residues. Germline V gene lookup returns CDR1 LNHNV and CDR2 YYDKDF (reference sequence). V was pared by 9 bases and J by 0 bases, with 8 bases between. CDR3 in amino acids: CATTPANTGELFF. The CDR3 DNA is TGTGCCACGACTCCCGCGAACACCGGGGAGCTGTTTTTT.

J is TRBJ2-7 and V is TRBV5-1; 8 nucleotides match TRBD1. Per germline, CDR1 SGHRS and CDR2 YFSETQ. The CDR3 is made up of 15 amino acids. With V trimmed by 0 bases and J by 1 base, 3 bases remained unmatched. DNA for the CDR3: TGCGCCAGCAGCTTGGCAGGGGGCGAATCCTACGAGCAGTACTTC. It encodes CASSLAGGESYEQYF.

The rearrangement links TRBV27 to TRBJ2-3; the D gene is possibly TRBD2 (5 bases). Trimming shortened V by 5 bases and J by 4 bases, and 16 bases separated the two germline ends. Germline V lookup: CDR1 MNHEY, CDR2 SMNVEV (reference sequence). The CDR3 is made up of 15 amino acids. The chain's CDR3 is CASSRPSLRADTQYF. CDR3 sequence (DNA): TGTGCCAGCAGTCGTCCTAGCCTTAGGGCAGATACGCAGTATTTT.

The chain joins TRBV2 to TRBJ2-1; D is unclear. The CDR3 extends over 13 amino acids. Germline-derived CDR1 and CDR2 are SNHLY and FYNNEI. With 2 bases removed from V and 4 bases from J, the gap between germline ends came to 6 bases. The CDR3 protein is CASSERWYNEQFF. As DNA, the CDR3 is TGTGCCAGCAGTGAACGGTGGTACAATGAGCAGTTCTTC.

J is TRBJ2-1 and V is TRBV3-1; D could derive from TRBD1 or TRBD2 (5 bases each). Germline V gene sequence: CDR1 LGHDT, CDR2 YNNKEL (reference sequence). The ends were cut back, 6 bases at V and 6 bases at J, with 15 bases in the middle. The CDR3 consists of 14 residues. CDR3 coding DNA: TGTGCCAGCAGTCCCTCGGGACGACTCAATGAGCAGTTCTTC. Amino acids: CASSPSGRLNEQFF.

The chain uses TRBV20-1 and TRBJ1-2; 8 bases are a match to TRBD1. V was pared by 5 bases and J by 0 bases, with 17 bases of the junction left unmatched. CDR3 length: 18 amino acids. The V gene's germline CDR1 is DFQATT and CDR2 SNEGSKA (reference sequence). Here the CDR3 reads CSAPEQGGYWSTNYGYTF. DNA of the CDR3: TGCAGTGCTCCGGAACAGGGGGGATATTGGAGTACTAACTATGGCTACACCTTC.

The chain uses TRBV30 and TRBJ2-3; no clear D. The CDR3 contains 12 residues. Germline assignment: CDR1 GTSNPN and CDR2 SVGIG (reference sequence). Trimming shortened V by 0 bases and J by 8 bases, and 9 bases separated the two germline ends. For the CDR3, the DNA is TGTGCCTGGAGTGTATTGGTAACTACGCAGTATTTT. This encodes CAWSVLVTTQYF. Looking up the rest from reference TRBV30 and TRBJ2-3 gives the full variable domain: SQTIHQWPATLVQPVGSPLSLECTVEGTSNPNLYWYRQAAGRGLQLLFYSVGIGQISSEVPQNLSASRPQDRQFILSSKKLLLSDSGFYLCAWSVLVTTQYFGPGTRLTVL.

In DNA form, the CDR3 reads TGCGCCAGCAGCGACGAACAGACCCAGTACTTC. It yields the protein CASSDEQTQYF. This chain links TRBV5-1 with TRBJ2-5; no firm D call. Germline CDR1 reads SGHRS; CDR2 reads YFSETQ. The CDR3 is made up of 11 amino acids. V was trimmed by 4 bases and J by 6 bases, leaving 7 bases between them.

The V and J genes are TRBV29-1 and TRBJ1-1; D possibly corresponds to TRBD1 (6 bases). Germline V CDR1 and CDR2: SQVTM, ANQGSEA. This CDR3 spans 15 amino acids. V was clipped by 0 bases and J by 4 bases, with 15 bases between them. The DNA for the CDR3 is TGCAGCGTTGAAGATCGTTTGGGACAAGGCACTGAAGCTTTCTTT. Its protein product is CSVEDRLGQGTEAFF.

The chain is built from TRBV6-2 or TRBV6-3 and TRBJ1-2, with D unresolved. Germline CDR1 reads MNHEY; CDR2 reads SVGEGT. CDR3 length equals 15 residues. The ends were cut back, 2 bases at V and 1 base at J, with 11 bases in the middle. The CDR3 DNA reads TGTGCCAGCAGTTACGGGCCAGACAATAACTATGGCTACACCTTC. Protein sequence: CASSYGPDNNYGYTF.